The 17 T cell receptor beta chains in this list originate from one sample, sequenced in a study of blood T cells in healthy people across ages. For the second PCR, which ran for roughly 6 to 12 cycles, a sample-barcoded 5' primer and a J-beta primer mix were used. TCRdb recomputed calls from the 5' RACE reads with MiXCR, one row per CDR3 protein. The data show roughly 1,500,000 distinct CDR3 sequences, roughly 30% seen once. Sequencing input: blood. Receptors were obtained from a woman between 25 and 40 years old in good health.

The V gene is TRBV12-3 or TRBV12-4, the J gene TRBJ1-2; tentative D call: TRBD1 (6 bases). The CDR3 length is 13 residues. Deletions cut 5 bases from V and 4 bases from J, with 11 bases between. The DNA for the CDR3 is TGTGCCAGCAGTAACACAGGGCGCTATGGCTACACCTTC. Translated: CASSNTGRYGYTF.

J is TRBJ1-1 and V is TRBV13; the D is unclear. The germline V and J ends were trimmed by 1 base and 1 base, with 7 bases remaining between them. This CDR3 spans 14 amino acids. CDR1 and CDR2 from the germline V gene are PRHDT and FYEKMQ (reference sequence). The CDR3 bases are TGTGCCAGCAGCTTAGTATCGGAGAACACTGAAGCTTTCTTT. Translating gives CASSLVSENTEAFF. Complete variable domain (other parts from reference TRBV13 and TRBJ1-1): AAGVIQSPRHLIKEKRETATLKCYPIPRHDTVYWYQQGPGQDPQFLISFYEKMQSDKGSIPDRFSAQQFSDYHSELNMSSLELGDSALYFCASSLVSENTEAFFGQGTRLTVV.

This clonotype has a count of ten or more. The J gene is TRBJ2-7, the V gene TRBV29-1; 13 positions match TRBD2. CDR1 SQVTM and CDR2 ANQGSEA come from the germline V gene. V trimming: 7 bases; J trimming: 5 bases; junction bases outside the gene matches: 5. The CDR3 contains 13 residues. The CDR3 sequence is CSAVGLAGNEQYF. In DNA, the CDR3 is TGCAGCGCCGTGGGACTAGCGGGGAACGAGCAGTACTTC.

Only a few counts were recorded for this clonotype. CDR3 loop: CASSQPGTSWYGYTF. CDR3 sequence (DNA): TGCGCCAGCAGCCAACCGGGGACGAGCTGGTATGGCTACACCTTC. This sequence joins TRBV4-1 and TRBJ1-2; tentatively, D is TRBD1 (5 bases). The CDR3 totals 15 residues. The V end lost 2 bases, the J end lost 5 bases, and 15 bases lay between the germline ends. CDR1 MGHRA and CDR2 YSYEKL come from the germline V gene.

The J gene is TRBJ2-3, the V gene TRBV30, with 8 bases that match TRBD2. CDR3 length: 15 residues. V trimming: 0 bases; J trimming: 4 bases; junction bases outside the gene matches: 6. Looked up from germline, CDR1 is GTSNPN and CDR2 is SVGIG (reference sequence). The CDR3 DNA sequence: TGTGCCTGGAGTGTAATAGGTAGCGGGGCAGATACGCAGTATTTT. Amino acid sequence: CAWSVIGSGADTQYF.

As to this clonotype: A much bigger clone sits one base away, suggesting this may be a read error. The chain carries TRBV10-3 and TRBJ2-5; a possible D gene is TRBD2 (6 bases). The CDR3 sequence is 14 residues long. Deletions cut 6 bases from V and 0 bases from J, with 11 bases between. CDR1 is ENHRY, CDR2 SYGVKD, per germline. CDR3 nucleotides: TGTGCCATCAGGGGACGGGGGTACCAAGAGACCCAGTACTTC. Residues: CAIRGRGYQETQYF.

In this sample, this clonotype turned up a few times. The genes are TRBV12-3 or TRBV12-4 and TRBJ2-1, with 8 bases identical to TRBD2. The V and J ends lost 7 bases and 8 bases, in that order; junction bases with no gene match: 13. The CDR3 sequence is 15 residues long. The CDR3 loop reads CASNLSGGGFDEQFF. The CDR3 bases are TGTGCCAGCAACCTAAGCGGGGGCGGATTTGATGAGCAGTTCTTC.

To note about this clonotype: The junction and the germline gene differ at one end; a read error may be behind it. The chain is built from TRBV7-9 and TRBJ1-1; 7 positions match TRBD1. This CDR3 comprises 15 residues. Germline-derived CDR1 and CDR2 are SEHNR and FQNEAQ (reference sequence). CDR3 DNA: TGTGCCGGCAGCCCCCGACAGGGCGGGAACACTGAAGCTTTCTTT. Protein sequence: CAGSPRQGGNTEAFF.

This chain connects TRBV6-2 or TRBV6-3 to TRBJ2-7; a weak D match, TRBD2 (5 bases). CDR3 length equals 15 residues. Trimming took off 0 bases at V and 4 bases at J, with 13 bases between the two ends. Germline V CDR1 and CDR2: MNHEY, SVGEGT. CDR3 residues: CASSYSGLWTYEQYF. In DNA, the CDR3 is TGTGCCAGCAGTTACTCGGGCCTGTGGACTTACGAGCAGTACTTC.

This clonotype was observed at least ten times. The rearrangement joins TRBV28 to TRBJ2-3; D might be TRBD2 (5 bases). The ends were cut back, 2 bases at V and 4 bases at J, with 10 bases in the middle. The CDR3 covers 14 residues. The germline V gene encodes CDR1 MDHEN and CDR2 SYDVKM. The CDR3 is CASSLEGLADTQYF. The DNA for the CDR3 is TGTGCCAGCAGTTTAGAGGGCCTTGCAGATACGCAGTATTTT. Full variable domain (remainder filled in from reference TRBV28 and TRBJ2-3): DVKVTQSSRYLVKRTGEKVFLECVQDMDHENMFWYRQDPGLGLRLIYFSYDVKMKEKGDIPEGYSVSREKKERFSLILESASTNQTSMYLCASSLEGLADTQYFGPGTRLTVL.

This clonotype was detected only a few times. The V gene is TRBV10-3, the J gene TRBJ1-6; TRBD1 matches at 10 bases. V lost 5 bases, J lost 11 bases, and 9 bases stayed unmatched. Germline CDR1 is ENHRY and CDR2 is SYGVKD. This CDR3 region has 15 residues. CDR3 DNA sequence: TGTGCCATCAGTCGGGACAGGGGATCGGGGGCACCCCTCCACTTT. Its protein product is CAISRDRGSGAPLHF.

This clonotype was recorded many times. Here the CDR3 reads CASKGVDTQYF. In DNA, the CDR3 is TGTGCCAGCAAGGGGGTAGATACGCAGTATTTT. The J gene is TRBJ2-3, the V gene TRBV6-6; D is possibly TRBD1 (6 bases). The ends were cut back, 7 bases at V and 5 bases at J, with 7 bases in the middle. This CDR3 region has 11 residues. Germline CDR1 is MNHNY and CDR2 is SVGAGI (reference sequence).

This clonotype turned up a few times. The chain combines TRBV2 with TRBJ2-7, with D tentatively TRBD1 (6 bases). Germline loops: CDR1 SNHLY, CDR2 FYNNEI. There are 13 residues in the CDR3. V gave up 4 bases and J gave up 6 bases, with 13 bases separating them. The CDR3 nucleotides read TGTGCCAGCAGTGGGGACAACCCCGGCGAGCAGTACTTC. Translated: CASSGDNPGEQYF.

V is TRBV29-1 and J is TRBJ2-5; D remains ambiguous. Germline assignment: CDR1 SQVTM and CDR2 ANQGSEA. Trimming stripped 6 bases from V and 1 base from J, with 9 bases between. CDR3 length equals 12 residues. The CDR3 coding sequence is TGCAGCGTAAGCTTAGTCCAAGAGACCCAGTACTTC. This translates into CSVSLVQETQYF.

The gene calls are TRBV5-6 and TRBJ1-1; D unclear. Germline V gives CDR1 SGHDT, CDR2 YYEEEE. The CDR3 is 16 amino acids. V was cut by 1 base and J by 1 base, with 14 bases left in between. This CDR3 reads CASSLYGKGGNTEAFF. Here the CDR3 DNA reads TGTGCCAGCAGCTTGTACGGGAAAGGAGGGAACACTGAAGCTTTCTTT.

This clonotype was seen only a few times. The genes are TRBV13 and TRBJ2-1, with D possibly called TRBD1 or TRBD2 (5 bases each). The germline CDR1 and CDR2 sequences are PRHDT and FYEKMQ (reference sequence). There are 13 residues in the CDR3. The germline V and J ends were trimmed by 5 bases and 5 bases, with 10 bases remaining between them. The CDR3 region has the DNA TGTGCCAGCAGCCCCGGGGCTCACAATGAGCAGTTCTTC. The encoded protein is CASSPGAHNEQFF.

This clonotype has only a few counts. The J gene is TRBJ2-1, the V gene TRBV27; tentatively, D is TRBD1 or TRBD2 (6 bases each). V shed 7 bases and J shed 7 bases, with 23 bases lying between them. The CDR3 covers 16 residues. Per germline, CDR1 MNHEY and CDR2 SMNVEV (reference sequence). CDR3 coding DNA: TGTGCCAGCAATGGGCGGGACACCGGACGAGAAAATGAGCAGTTCTTC. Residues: CASNGRDTGRENEQFF.